The sequence of this T cell receptor beta chain was determined in a study of glioma-infiltrating T cells after dendritic cell vaccination. Study overall: The vaccine used monocyte-derived dendritic cells pulsed overnight with autologous tumor lysate. General study results and limits: Patients with more pretreatment TILs had longer time to progression and survival.

With respect to this clone: No antigen is known for it.

Measured with immunoSEQ multiplex PCR; TCRdb has only the in-frame clones, and not every one. The table records tens of thousands of clones, roughly four fifths of them present only once. Time point denoted: after dendritic cell vaccination, including at tumor progression/relapse. PBMC were collected before vaccination, two weeks after the third vaccination, and at progression. Specimen: blood, collected after dendritic cell vaccination. The sequence came from a human donor with glioblastoma.

CDR3 loop: CASRQGSDYEQYF. DNA of the CDR3: TGTGCCAGCAGACAGGGCTCGGACTACGAGCAGTACTTC. The chain recombines TRBV2 with TRBJ2-7; maybe TRBD1 (6 bases). CDR1 and CDR2 (germline): SNHLY, FYNNEI. The CDR3 sequence is 13 residues long. Trimming left V 6 bases short and J 3 bases short, with 12 bases between.